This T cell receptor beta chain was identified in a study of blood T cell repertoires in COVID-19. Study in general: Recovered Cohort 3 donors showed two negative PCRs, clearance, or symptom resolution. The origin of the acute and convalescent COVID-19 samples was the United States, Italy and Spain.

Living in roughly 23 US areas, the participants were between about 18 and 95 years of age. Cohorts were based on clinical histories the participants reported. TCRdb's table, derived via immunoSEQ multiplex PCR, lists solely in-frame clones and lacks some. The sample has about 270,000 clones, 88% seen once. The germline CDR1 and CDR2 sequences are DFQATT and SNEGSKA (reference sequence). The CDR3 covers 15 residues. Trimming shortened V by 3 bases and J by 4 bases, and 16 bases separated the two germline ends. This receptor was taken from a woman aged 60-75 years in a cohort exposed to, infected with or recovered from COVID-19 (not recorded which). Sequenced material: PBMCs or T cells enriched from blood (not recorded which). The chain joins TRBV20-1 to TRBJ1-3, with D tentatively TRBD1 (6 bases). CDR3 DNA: TGCAGTGCTAGTCCAACAGGGAATAGGGGAAACACCATATATTTT. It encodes CSASPTGNRGNTIYF.